This TCR beta chain came from a study of Graves' ophthalmopathy and Graves' hyperthyroidism (dated by TCRdb to the late 2010s). As for the study more broadly: Peripheral blood was collected at initial diagnosis, before any treatment. To tell Graves' ophthalmopathy apart from Graves' hyperthyroidism, and to predict which patients would progress to ophthalmopathy, the study relied on TCR beta repertoire signatures. T-cell repertoires of thyroid tissue and blood were compared in five or six hyperthyroidism patients. Following sample collection, hyperthyroidism patients were given methimazole at a starting dose of 30 mg daily, and ophthalmopathy patients were given high-dose intravenous methylprednisolone. To explore V-J signatures that distinguish ophthalmopathy from hyperthyroidism, a discovery set of around 100 patients was enrolled, made up of 43 with ophthalmopathy and some 56 with stable hyperthyroidism. In total, 135 blood samples were TCR-sequenced: around 42 ophthalmopathy, some 75 hyperthyroidism and about 17 hyperthyroidism-to-ophthalmopathy patients. An independent validation cohort comprised about 20 hyperthyroidism patients and some 16 patients who later progressed from hyperthyroidism to ophthalmopathy. Results and caveats for the whole study, not just this receptor: Most expanded thyroid clonotypes with a frequency above 0.001 also appeared in blood, which suggests that blood repertoires may reflect the immune response in the thyroid. Sample size was not statistically predetermined, and group allocation was not concealed from the investigators. The 13-signature model separated ophthalmopathy from stable hyperthyroidism with 85% to 90% sensitivity and approximately 83% specificity in cross-validation, and 80%/75% in the test set. In validation, the model predicted ophthalmopathy progression with 55% to 71% sensitivity and roughly 72% specificity; 12 predicted patients were CT-confirmed with GO in a median of roughly 6.8 months.

In this sample, this clonotype turned up many times. It has no known antigen specificity. One base away there is no much larger clone; base qualities are not given. Ophthalmopathy patients were characterized by moderately to severely active disease, a Clinical Activity Score of at least 3, a NOSPECS grade of at least 4, and a disease duration under 3 months. Patients were excluded if they had other autoimmune diseases, uncontrolled infections, pregnancy or lactation. Clinical symptoms, serum thyroxine, TRAb, thyroid ultrasound and orbital computed tomography formed the basis of the diagnosis. PBMCs were isolated from more than 8 ml of fresh peripheral blood by Ficoll-Paque density gradient centrifugation. Total RNA was extracted using Trizol reagent, and RNA quality was checked on an Agilent 2100 Bioanalyzer. TCR beta CDR3 regions were amplified from RNA transcripts for repertoire sequencing. The first round was an RT-PCR using HTBI primers with the Qiagen OneStep RT-PCR kit, and this first round was followed by a second-round multiplex PCR, then size selection and purification. Libraries were sequenced on an Illumina HiSeq2000 using paired-end 100 bp reads. Processing in the source paper ran as follows. SOAPnuke was used for read processing, and reads with adapters, uncalled bases, a mean Phred below 15, or no exact constant-primer or identifier match were discarded. High-quality paired reads were merged with COPE v1.2.5. Unique nucleotide sequences were defined as clonotypes and aligned to IMGT TRB V, D and J references using MiTCR v1.1. The analysis was limited to V-J combinations with a frequency above 0.0001, which together covered roughly 99% of the repertoires. For each V-J combination, a TCR clonal expansion and chaos score was defined as F50 clonal expansion divided by the chaos observed in the TCRdist matrix. Features were reduced by Welch's t-statistics and random forest to about a dozen V-J combinations, which fed a naive Bayes classifier. The Morisita-Horn index was used to measure how similar the thyroid and blood repertoires were. Starting from the raw public reads, TCRdb applied fastp trimming at Q25, assembled clones with MiXCR and retained in-frame beta chains. Identical CDR3 protein sequences are pooled into one entry, listed with their most common genes and DNA. The V and J calls were determined by TCRdb, not by the authors. This sample comprises 300,000 to 400,000 distinct CDR3 sequences, under 20% of them detected only once. The ten largest clonotypes hold around 12% of the sample.

The receptor comes from an adult man with Graves' ophthalmopathy. Sequenced sample: peripheral blood.

The CDR3 protein sequence reads: CASSYGLAGGYETQYF. The base sequence is TGTGCCAGCAGTTACGGGCTAGCGGGGGGGTATGAGACCCAGTACTTC. The rearrangement combines TRBV6-5 with TRBJ2-5; 12 bases in the middle match TRBD2. V lost 2 bases and J lost 5 bases, and the count of bases not matched to a germline gene is 6. The germline V gene sets CDR1 to MNHEY and CDR2 to SVGAGI. Measured from the cysteine to the phenylalanine, the CDR3 is 16 residues long. Only CDR3 DNA remains: 48 bases, in frame from the first base.